This is a list of T cell receptor beta chains from one sample in a study of CD8+CD57+ T cells in acquired aplastic anemia. TCRdb reprocessed the reads via MiXCR and lists one record per CDR3 protein. The sample yields about 98,000 distinct CDR3 sequences, around 62% seen once. Sequencing input: sorted CD4+, CD8+, or CD8+CD57+ T cells (not recorded which) from PBMCs. Source of these receptors: a human donor with aplastic anemia. The CDR3 runs from the conserved cysteine through the conserved F or W. The order of the fields is J gene, D gene, V gene, clone size, CDR3 protein, CDR3 DNA. The D gene is left open where the match is weak. A row's size may be missing; if present it is once, few, many or a size class.

TRBJ2-7 TRBD1 TRBV29-1 once CSARRMSTGASYEQYF TGCAGTGCTAGACGGATGTCGACAGGGGCGTCCTACGAGCAGTACTTC
TRBJ1-6 TRBD1 TRBV20-1 few CSAPHRGGNSPLHF TGCAGTGCACCGCACAGGGGAGGTAATTCACCCCTCCACTTT
TRBJ1-1 . TRBV30 many CAWSVPLAGRPEAFF TGTGCCTGGAGTGTCCCCTTGGCAGGGAGGCCTGAAGCTTTCTTT
TRBJ2-7 . TRBV15 few CATSRGGEQSYEQYF TGTGCCACCAGCAGAGGCGGAGAGCAATCCTACGAGCAGTACTTC
TRBJ1-6 . TRBV7-8 few CASSTGGNSPLHF TGTGCCAGCAGCACCGGGGGCAACTCACCCCTCCACTTT
TRBJ2-7 . TRBV14 . CASSLGTTTYEQYF TGTGCCAGCAGCCTCGGTACTACGACCTACGAGCAGTACTTC
TRBJ2-3 TRBD1 TRBV25-1 . CASSAGGGTDTQYF TGTGCCAGCAGTGCAGGGGGCGGCACAGATACGCAGTATTTT
TRBJ1-2 . TRBV2 . CASSVRLPGNYGYTF TGTGCCAGCAGTGTGCGGCTCCCAGGAAACTATGGCTACACCTTC
TRBJ1-1 . TRBV7-9 . CASSLASTEAFF TGTGCCAGCAGCTTAGCAAGCACTGAAGCTTTCTTT
TRBJ1-4 TRBD1 TRBV15 few CATSTDRVEKLFF TGTGCCACCAGCACGGACAGGGTTGAAAAACTGTTTTTT
TRBJ2-3 TRBD1 TRBV20-1 once CSHERSGGTQYF TGCAGCCACGAGCGGTCAGGGGGTACGCAGTATTTT
TRBJ2-1 . TRBV25-1 . CASSSLTGIEQFF TGTGCCAGCAGTTCCCTCACAGGGATTGAGCAGTTCTTC
TRBJ2-1 . TRBV15 few CATGNLGNSEQFF TGTGCCACCGGAAACCTCGGTAACTCCGAGCAGTTCTTC
TRBJ2-3 TRBD1 TRBV6-4 few CASSTGTGGADTQYF TGTGCCAGCAGTACCGGGACAGGGGGCGCAGATACGCAGTATTTT
TRBJ2-3 . TRBV11-2 . CASSQGHLPTDTQYF TGTGCCAGCAGCCAGGGACACTTACCCACAGATACGCAGTATTTT
TRBJ1-1 TRBD1 TRBV2 . CASWDRYTEAFF TGTGCCAGCTGGGACAGGTACACTGAAGCTTTCTTT
TRBJ2-5 TRBD2 TRBV19 . CASSPPSGSAKETQYF TGTGCCAGTAGTCCCCCTAGCGGGAGCGCGAAAGAGACCCAGTACTTC
TRBJ2-6 TRBD1 TRBV10-3 few CAISRDRFSGANVLTF TGTGCCATCAGCCGGGACAGATTTTCTGGGGCCAACGTCCTGACTTTC
TRBJ2-3 . TRBV20-1 . CSARVWSVPLMGTDTQYF TGCAGTGCTAGAGTTTGGAGTGTACCCTTGATGGGCACAGATACGCAGTATTTT
TRBJ1-1 . TRBV24-1 . CAARGRGNTEAFF TGTGCCGCGCGGGGGCGGGGGAACACTGAAGCTTTCTTT
TRBJ2-5 TRBD2 TRBV7-3 . CASSLVAGYQETQYF TGTGCCAGCAGCCTCGTAGCGGGATACCAAGAGACCCAGTACTTC
TRBJ2-7 . TRBV5-1 . CASSLTGTSHYEQYF TGCGCCAGCAGCTTAACCGGGACATCACACTACGAGCAGTACTTC
TRBJ1-2 . TRBV20-1 . CSAIRTAKPNYGYTF TGCAGTGCTATTCGGACAGCGAAGCCTAACTATGGCTACACCTTC
TRBJ2-7 . TRBV7-6 few CASSLQDGPYEQYF TGTGCCAGCAGCTTACAGGACGGTCCCTACGAGCAGTACTTC
TRBJ2-3 . TRBV24-1 . CATTGSGVETDTQYF TGTGCCACCACCGGGTCAGGGGTGGAAACAGATACGCAGTATTTT
TRBJ2-6 TRBD1 TRBV7-3 . CASSIPTGTNVLTF TGTGCCAGCAGCATACCGACAGGGACCAACGTCCTGACTTTC
TRBJ1-5 . TRBV7-9 . CASSLSGLGQPQHF TGTGCCAGCAGCTTATCGGGGTTAGGTCAGCCCCAGCATTTT
TRBJ1-4 . TRBV6-2/TRBV6-3 once CASSFIGGKLFF TGTGCCAGCAGTTTTATCGGTGGAAAACTGTTTTTT
TRBJ1-2 . TRBV15 . CATSRFKTGTRNGYTF TGTGCCACCAGCAGATTTAAGACCGGGACAAGAAATGGCTACACCTTC
TRBJ2-2 TRBD1 TRBV15 many CATSRGRQGATGELFF TGTGCCACCAGCAGAGGCAGACAGGGGGCGACCGGGGAGCTGTTTTTT
TRBJ2-1 TRBD2 TRBV24-1 few CATSDTSGSYNEQFF TGTGCCACCAGTGATACTAGCGGATCCTACAATGAGCAGTTCTTC
TRBJ2-5 . TRBV15 few CATSRGVQETQYF TGTGCCACCAGCCGGGGTGTCCAAGAGACCCAGTACTTC
TRBJ2-3 . TRBV6-1 . CASSEAGTRKSTDTQYF TGTGCCAGCAGTGAAGCGGGGACAAGGAAAAGCACAGATACGCAGTATTTT
TRBJ2-1 . TRBV20-1 . CSARGTLSYNEQFF TGCAGTGCCAGAGGCACCCTTTCCTACAATGAGCAGTTCTTC
TRBJ2-4 . TRBV29-1 . CSVEAYAFGQNIQYF TGCAGCGTTGAGGCGTATGCCTTTGGCCAAAACATTCAGTACTTC
TRBJ2-7 . TRBV11-1 . CASSPTEDAYEQYF TGTGCCAGCAGCCCTACCGAGGACGCCTACGAGCAGTACTTC
TRBJ1-2 . TRBV20-1 . CSGSREYGYTF TGCAGTGGGTCCAGGGAATATGGCTACACCTTC
TRBJ1-6 . TRBV25-1 . CASSEVWSPLHF TGTGCCAGCAGTGAGGTGTGGTCACCCCTCCACTTT
TRBJ2-1 TRBD2 TRBV20-1 . CSASFSGGYNEQFF TGCAGTGCTAGTTTTAGCGGGGGTTACAATGAGCAGTTCTTC
TRBJ1-6 . TRBV10-3 . CAISDAQSPLHF TGTGCCATCAGTGACGCCCAATCACCCCTCCACTTT
TRBJ2-5 TRBD1 TRBV15 few CATHGQGVRETQYF TGTGCCACCCACGGACAGGGGGTCCGGGAGACCCAGTACTTC
TRBJ2-7 TRBD1 TRBV29-1 few CSARRTGAYEQYF TGCAGCGCACGACGGACAGGGGCCTACGAGCAGTACTTC
TRBJ1-1 TRBD1 TRBV2 . CASREDRGTEAFF TGTGCCAGCAGGGAGGACAGGGGCACTGAAGCTTTCTTT
TRBJ1-2 TRBD1 TRBV2 . CASKRGQGSGYTF TGTGCCAGCAAAAGGGGGCAGGGGAGTGGCTACACCTTC
TRBJ2-6 . TRBV15 . CATEVIGANVLTF TGTGCCACCGAGGTCATTGGGGCCAACGTCCTGACTTTC
TRBJ1-5 . TRBV15 few CATSRDKGDQPQHF TGTGCCACCAGCAGAGACAAGGGGGATCAGCCCCAGCATTTT
TRBJ2-7 TRBD1 TRBV2 . CASRSGTGSYEQYF TGTGCCAGCAGGTCCGGGACAGGGTCCTACGAGCAGTACTTC
TRBJ2-5 . TRBV20-1 . CSAEEETQYF TGCAGTGCCGAGGAAGAGACCCAGTACTTC
TRBJ1-2 . TRBV2 . CASSPSTYGYTF TGTGCCAGCAGTCCCTCGACCTATGGCTACACCTTC